This T cell receptor (beta chain) was identified in a study of T-cell reconstitution after alpha-beta-depleted transplantation in children. Preparing the TCRbeta library involved the use of unique molecular identifiers. TCRdb re-called the PCR reads with MiXCR, one entry per CDR3 protein. The table includes roughly 16,000 distinct CDR3 sequences, about an eighth detected once. This clonotype was detected many times. In germline, CDR1 is LNHNV, CDR2 YYDKDF (reference sequence). The CDR3 consists of 18 residues. V lost 0 bases, J lost 5 bases, and 22 bases lay in between. This chain joins TRBV15 and TRBJ1-1, with D uncertain. This clonotype was obtained from a boy less than two years old who had a stem cell transplant for Wiskott-Aldrich syndrome, so the T cells may come from the graft donor. Sequencing was performed on PBMCs, mostly from graft donor cells, taken 180 days after TCRalphabeta/CD19-depleted stem cell transplant. This chain's CDR3 is CATSRDLGGQLSGTEAFF. The CDR3 nucleotides read TGTGCCACCAGCAGAGACCTGGGAGGGCAGTTATCCGGAACTGAAGCTTTCTTT.